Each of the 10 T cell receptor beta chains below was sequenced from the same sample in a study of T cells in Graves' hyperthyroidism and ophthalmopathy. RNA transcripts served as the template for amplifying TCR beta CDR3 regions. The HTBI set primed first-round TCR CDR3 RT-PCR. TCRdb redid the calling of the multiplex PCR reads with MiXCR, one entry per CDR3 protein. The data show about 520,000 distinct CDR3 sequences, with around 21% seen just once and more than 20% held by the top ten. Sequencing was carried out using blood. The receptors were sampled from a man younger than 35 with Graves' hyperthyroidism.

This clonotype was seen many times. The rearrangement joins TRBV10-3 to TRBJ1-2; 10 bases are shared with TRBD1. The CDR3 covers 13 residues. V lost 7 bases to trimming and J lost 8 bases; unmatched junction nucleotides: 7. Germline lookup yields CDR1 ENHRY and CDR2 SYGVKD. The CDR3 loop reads CAINDRGQEGYTF. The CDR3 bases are TGTGCCATCAACGACAGGGGGCAAGAGGGCTACACCTTC.

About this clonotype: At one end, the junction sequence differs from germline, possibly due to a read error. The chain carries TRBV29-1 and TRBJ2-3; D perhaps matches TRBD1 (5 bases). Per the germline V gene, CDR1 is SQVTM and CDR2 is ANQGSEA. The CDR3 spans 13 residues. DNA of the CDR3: TGCAGCTTTGACCAAGGGGTCACAGATACGCAGTATTTT. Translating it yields CSFDQGVTDTQYF.

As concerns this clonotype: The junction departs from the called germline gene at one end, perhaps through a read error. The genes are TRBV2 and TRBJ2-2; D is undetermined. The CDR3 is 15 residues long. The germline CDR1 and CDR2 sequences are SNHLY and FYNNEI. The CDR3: CASSALAVSTWELFF. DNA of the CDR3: TGTGCCAGCAGTGCCCTGGCGGTTTCCACCTGGGAGCTGTTTTTT.

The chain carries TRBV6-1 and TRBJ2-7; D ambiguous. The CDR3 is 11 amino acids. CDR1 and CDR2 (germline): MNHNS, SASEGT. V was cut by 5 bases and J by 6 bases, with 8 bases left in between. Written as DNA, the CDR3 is TGTGCCAGCAGTCGAAGGCTCGAGCAGTACTTC. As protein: CASSRRLEQYF.

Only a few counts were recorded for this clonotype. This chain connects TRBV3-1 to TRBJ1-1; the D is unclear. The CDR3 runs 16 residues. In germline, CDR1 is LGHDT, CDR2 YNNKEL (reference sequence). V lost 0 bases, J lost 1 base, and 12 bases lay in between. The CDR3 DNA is TGTGCCAGCAGCCAAGAATGGAGACATCCGAACACTGAAGCTTTCTTT. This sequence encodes CASSQEWRHPNTEAFF.

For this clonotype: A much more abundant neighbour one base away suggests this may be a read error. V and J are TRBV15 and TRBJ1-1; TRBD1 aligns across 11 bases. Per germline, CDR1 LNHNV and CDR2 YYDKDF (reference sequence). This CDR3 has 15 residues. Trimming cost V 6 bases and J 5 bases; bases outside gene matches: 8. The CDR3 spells CATRGQGATRTEAFF. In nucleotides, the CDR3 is TGTGCCACCAGAGGACAGGGGGCGACAAGGACTGAAGCTTTCTTT. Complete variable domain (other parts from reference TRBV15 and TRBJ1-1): DAMVIQNPRYQVTQFGKPVTLSCSQTLNHNVMYWYQQKSSQAPKLLFHYYDKDFNNEADTPDNFQSRRPNTSFCFLDIRSPGLGDTAMYLCATRGQGATRTEAFFGQGTRLTVV.

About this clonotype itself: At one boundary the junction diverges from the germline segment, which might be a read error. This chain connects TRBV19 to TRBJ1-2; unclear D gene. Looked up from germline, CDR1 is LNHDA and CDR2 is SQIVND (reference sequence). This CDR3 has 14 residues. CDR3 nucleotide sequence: TGTGCCAGTAGTATAGCGGAGGAAGACTATGGCTACGCCTTC. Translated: CASSIAEEDYGYAF.

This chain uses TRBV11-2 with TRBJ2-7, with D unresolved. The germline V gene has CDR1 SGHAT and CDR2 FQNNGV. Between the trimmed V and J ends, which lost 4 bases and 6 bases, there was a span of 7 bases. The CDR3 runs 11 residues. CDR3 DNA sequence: TGTGCCAGCAGCTCAAGTACCGAGCAGTACTTC. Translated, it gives CASSSSTEQYF.

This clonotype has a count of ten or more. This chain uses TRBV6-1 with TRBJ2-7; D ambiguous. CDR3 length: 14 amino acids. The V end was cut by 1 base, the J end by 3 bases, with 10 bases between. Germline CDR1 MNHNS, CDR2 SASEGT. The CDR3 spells CASSEDESYYEQYF. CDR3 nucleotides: TGTGCCAGCAGTGAAGACGAGTCTTACTACGAGCAGTACTTC.

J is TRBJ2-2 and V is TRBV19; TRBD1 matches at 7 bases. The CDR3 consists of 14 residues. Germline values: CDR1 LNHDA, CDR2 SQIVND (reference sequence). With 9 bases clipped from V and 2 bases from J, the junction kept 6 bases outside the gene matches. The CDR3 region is CASMGQKNTGELFF. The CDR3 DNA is TGTGCCAGCATGGGACAGAAAAACACCGGGGAGCTGTTTTTT.